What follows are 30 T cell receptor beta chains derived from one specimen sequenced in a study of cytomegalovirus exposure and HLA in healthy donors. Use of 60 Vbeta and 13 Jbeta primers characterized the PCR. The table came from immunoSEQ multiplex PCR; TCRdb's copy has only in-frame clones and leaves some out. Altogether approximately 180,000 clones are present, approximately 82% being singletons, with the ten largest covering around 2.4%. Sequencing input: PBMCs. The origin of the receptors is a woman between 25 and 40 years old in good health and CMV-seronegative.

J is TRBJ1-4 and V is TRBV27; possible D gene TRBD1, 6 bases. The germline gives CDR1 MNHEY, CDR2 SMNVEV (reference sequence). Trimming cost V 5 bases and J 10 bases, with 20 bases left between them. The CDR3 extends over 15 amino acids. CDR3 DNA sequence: TGTGCCAGCAGTCCTGTAGTCACAGGGAAGGGAAAACTGTTTTTT. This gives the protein CASSPVVTGKGKLFF.

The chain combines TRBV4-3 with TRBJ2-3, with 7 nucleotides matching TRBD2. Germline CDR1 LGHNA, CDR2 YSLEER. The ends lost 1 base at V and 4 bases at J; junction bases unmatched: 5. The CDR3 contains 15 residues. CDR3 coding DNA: TGCGCCAGCAGCCAAGGCGGGGAGGGCTCAGATACGCAGTATTTT. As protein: CASSQGGEGSDTQYF.

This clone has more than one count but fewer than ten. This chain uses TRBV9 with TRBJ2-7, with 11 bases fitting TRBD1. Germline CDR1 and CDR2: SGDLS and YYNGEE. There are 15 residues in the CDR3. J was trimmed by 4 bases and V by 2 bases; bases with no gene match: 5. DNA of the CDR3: TGTGCCAGCAGCGTTGGGACAGGGGGTCAGTACGAGCAGTACTTC. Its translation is CASSVGTGGQYEQYF.

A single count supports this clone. As DNA, the CDR3 is TGTGCCAGCAGTCGACTAGCGGGAGTGAGCGAGCAGTACTTC. Translating gives CASSRLAGVSEQYF. V and J are TRBV6-5 and TRBJ2-7; 12 nucleotides line up with TRBD2. CDR3 length: 14 amino acids. J gave up 6 bases and V 5 bases, and 5 bases lay outside the gene matches. Germline V lookup: CDR1 MNHEY, CDR2 SVGAGI.

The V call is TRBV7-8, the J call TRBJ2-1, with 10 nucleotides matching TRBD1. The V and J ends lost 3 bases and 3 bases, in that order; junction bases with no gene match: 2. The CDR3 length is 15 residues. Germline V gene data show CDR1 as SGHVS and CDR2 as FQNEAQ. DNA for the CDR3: TGTGCCAGCAGCTTGACAGGGGGCGTCTACAATGAGCAGTTCTTC. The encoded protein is CASSLTGGVYNEQFF.

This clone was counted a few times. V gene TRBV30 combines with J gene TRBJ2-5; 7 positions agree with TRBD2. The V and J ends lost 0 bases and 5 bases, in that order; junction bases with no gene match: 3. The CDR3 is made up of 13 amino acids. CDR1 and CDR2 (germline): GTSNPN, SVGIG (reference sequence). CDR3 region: CAWSVLLAETQYF. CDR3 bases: TGTGCCTGGAGTGTACTACTAGCGGAGACCCAGTACTTC.

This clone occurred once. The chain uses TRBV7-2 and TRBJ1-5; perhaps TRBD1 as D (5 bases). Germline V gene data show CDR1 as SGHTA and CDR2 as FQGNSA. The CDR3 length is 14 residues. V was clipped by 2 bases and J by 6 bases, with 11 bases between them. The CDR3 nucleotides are TGTGCCAGCAGCTTATTGTCAGGGTCTCAGCCCCAGCATTTT. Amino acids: CASSLLSGSQPQHF. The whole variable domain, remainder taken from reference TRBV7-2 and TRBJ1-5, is GAGVSQSPSNKVTEKGKDVELRCDPISGHTALYWYRQSLGQGLEFLIYFQGNSAPDKSGLPSDRFSAERTGGSVSTLTIQRTQQEDSAVYLCASSLLSGSQPQHFGDGTRLSIL.

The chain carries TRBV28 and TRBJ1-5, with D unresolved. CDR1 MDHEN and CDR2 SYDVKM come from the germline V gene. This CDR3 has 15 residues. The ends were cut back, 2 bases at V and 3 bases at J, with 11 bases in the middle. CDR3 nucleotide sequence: TGTGCCAGCAGTTTAACAGTCCCCGCCAATCAGCCCCAGCATTTT. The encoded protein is CASSLTVPANQPQHF.

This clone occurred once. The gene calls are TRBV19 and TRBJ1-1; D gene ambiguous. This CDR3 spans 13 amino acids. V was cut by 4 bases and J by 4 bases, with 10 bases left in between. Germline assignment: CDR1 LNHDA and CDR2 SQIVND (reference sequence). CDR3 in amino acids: CASSTARITEAFF. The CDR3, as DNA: TGTGCCAGTAGTACGGCGAGGATCACTGAAGCTTTCTTT.

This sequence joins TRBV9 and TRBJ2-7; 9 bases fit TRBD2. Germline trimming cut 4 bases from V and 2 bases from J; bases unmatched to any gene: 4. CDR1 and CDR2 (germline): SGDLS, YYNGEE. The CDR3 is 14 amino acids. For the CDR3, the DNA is TGTGCCAGCAGCCTGACTAGCGGCCCCTACGAGCAGTACTTC. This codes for CASSLTSGPYEQYF.

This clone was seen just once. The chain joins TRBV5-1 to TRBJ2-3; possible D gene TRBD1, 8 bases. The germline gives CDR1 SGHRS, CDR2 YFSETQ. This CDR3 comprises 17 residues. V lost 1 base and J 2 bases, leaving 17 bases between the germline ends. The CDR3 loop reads CASSLSATGGDTDTQYF. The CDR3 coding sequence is TGCGCCAGCAGCTTGTCGGCCACAGGGGGGGACACAGATACGCAGTATTTT. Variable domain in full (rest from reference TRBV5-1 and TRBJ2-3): KAGVTQTPRYLIKTRGQQVTLSCSPISGHRSVSWYQQTPGQGLQFLFEYFSETQRNKGNFPGRFSGRQFSNSRSEMNVSTLELGDSALYLCASSLSATGGDTDTQYFGPGTRLTVL.

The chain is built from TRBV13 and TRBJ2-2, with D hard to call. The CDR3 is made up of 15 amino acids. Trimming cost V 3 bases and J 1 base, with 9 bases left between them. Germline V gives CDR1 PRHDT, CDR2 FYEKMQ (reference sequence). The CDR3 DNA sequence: TGTGCCAGCAGCTTCGATAGGAGGAACACCGGGGAGCTGTTTTTT. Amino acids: CASSFDRRNTGELFF.

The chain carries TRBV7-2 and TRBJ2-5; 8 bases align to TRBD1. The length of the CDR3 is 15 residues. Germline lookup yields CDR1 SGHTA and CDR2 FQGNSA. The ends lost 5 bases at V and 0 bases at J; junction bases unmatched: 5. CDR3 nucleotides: TGTGCCAGCAGCGAAAACAGGGGGAACCAAGAGACCCAGTACTTC. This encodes CASSENRGNQETQYF. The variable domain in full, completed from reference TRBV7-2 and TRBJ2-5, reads GAGVSQSPSNKVTEKGKDVELRCDPISGHTALYWYRQSLGQGLEFLIYFQGNSAPDKSGLPSDRFSAERTGGSVSTLTIQRTQQEDSAVYLCASSENRGNQETQYFGPGTRLLVL.

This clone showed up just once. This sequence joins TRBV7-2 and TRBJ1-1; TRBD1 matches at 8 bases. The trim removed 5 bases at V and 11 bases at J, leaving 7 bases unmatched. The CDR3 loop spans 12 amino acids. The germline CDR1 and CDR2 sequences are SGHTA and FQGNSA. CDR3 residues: CASSVRGREAFF. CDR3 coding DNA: TGTGCCAGCAGCGTCAGGGGGCGAGAGGCTTTCTTT.

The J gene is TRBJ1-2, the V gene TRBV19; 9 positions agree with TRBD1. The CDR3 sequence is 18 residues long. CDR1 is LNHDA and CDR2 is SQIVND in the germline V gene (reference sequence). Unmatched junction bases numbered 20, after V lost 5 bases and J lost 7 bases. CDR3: CASSSSGMGQGMIGGYTF. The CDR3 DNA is TGTGCCAGTAGTTCAAGTGGTATGGGACAGGGAATGATTGGTGGCTACACCTTC.

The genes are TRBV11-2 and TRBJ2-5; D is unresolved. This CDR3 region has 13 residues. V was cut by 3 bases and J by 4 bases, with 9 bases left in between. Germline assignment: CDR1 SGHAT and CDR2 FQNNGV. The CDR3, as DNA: TGTGCCAGCAGCTTTCTAGTGTCAGAGACCCAGTACTTC. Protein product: CASSFLVSETQYF. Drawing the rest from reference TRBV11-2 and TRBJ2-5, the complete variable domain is EAGVAQSPRYKIIEKRQSVAFWCNPISGHATLYWYQQILGQGPKLLIQFQNNGVVDDSQLPKDRFSAERLKGVDSTLKIQPAKLEDSAVYLCASSFLVSETQYFGPGTRLLVL.

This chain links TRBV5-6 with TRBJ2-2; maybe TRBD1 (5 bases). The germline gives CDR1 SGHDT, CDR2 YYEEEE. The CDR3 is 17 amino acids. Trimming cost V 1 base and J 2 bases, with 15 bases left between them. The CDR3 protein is CASSLSVNRINTGELFF. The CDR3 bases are TGTGCCAGCAGCTTGTCGGTGAACAGGATTAACACCGGGGAGCTGTTTTTT.

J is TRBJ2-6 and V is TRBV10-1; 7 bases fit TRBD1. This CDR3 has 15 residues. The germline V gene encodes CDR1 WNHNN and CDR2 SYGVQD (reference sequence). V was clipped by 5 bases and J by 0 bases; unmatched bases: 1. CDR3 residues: CASSRQGSGANVLTF. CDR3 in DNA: TGCGCCAGCAGTCGACAGGGCTCTGGGGCCAACGTCCTGACTTTC.

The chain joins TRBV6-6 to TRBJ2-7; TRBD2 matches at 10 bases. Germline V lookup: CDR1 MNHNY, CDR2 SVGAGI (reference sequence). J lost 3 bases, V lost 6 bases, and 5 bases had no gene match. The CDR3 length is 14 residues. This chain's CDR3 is CASRPSGGIYEQYF. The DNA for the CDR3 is TGTGCCAGCAGGCCTAGCGGGGGAATCTACGAGCAGTACTTC.

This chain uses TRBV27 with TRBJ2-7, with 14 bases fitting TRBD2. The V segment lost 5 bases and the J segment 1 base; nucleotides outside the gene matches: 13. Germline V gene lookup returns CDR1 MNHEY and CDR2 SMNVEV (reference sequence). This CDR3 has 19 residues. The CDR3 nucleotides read TGTGCCAGCAGTCTAAAATTCGGACTAGCGGGAGGTCTATCCTACGAGCAGTACTTC. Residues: CASSLKFGLAGGLSYEQYF.

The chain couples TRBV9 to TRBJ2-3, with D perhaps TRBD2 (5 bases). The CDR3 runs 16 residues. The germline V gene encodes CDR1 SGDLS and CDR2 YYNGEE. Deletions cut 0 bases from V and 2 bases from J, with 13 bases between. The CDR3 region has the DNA TGTGCCAGCAGCGTAGGGAGGACTCCAGTCACAGATACGCAGTATTTT. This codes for CASSVGRTPVTDTQYF.

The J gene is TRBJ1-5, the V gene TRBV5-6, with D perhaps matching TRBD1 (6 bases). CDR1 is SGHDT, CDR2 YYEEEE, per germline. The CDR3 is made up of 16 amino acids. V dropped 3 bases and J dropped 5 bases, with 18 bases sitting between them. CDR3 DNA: TGTGCCAGCAGCTCTAACCAGGGGAGGGATTATCAGCCCCAGCATTTT. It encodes CASSSNQGRDYQPQHF. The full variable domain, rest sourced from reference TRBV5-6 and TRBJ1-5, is DAGVTQSPTHLIKTRGQQVTLRCSPKSGHDTVSWYQQALGQGPQFIFQYYEEEERQRGNFPDRFSGHQFPNYSSELNVNALLLGDSALYLCASSSNQGRDYQPQHFGDGTRLSIL.

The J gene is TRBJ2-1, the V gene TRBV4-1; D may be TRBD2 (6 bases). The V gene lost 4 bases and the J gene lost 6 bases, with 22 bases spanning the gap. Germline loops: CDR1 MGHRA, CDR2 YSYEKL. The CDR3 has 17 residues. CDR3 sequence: CASSPFPAGQFSNEQFF. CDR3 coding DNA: TGCGCCAGCAGCCCCTTCCCAGCGGGTCAGTTCTCCAATGAGCAGTTCTTC.

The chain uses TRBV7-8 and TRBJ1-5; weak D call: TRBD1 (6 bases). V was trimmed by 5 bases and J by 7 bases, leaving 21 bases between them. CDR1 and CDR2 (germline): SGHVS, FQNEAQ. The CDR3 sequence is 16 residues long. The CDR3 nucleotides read TGTGCCAGCAGCCTAACCCAATTACAGGGTCAACAGCCCCAGCATTTT. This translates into CASSLTQLQGQQPQHF. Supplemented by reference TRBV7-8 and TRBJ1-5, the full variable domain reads GAGVSQSPRYKVAKRGQDVALRCDPISGHVSLFWYQQALGQGPEFLTYFQNEAQLDKSGLPSDRFFAERPEGSVSTLKIQRTQQEDSAVYLCASSLTQLQGQQPQHFGDGTRLSIL.

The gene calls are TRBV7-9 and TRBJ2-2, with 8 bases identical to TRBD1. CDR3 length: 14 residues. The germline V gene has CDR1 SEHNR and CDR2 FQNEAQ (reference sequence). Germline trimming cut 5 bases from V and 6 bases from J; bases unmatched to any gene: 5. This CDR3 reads CASSGWTGSGELFF. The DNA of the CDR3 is TGTGCCAGCAGCGGATGGACAGGGTCCGGGGAGCTGTTTTTT.

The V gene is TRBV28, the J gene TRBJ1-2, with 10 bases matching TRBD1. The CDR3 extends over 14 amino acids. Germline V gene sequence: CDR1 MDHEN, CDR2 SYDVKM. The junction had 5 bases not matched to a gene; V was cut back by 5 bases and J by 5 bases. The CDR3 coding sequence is TGTGCCAGCAGTCTGACAGGGGGCGGGTATGGCTACACCTTC. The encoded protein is CASSLTGGGYGYTF.

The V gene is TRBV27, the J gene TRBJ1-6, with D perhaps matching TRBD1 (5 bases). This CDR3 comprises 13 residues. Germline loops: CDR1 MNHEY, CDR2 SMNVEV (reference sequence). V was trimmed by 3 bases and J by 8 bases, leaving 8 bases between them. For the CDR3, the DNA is TGTGCCAGCAGTTTCTCGGGGGATTCACCCCTCCACTTT. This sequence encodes CASSFSGDSPLHF.

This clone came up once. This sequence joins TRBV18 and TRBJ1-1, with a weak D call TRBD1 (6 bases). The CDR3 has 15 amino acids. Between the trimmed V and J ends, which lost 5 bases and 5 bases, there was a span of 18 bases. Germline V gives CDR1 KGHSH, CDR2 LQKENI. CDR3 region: CASSRDDGQITEAFF. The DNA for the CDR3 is TGTGCCAGCTCAAGGGATGACGGACAGATTACTGAAGCTTTCTTT.

The CDR3: CSGRLAGSYEQYF. In DNA, the CDR3 is TGCAGCGGTCGACTAGCGGGCTCCTACGAGCAGTACTTC. J is TRBJ2-7 and V is TRBV29-1; the match to TRBD2 covers 10 bases. Unmatched junction bases numbered 3, after V lost 7 bases and J lost 0 bases. The CDR3 extends over 13 amino acids. CDR1 SQVTM and CDR2 ANQGSEA come from the germline V gene.

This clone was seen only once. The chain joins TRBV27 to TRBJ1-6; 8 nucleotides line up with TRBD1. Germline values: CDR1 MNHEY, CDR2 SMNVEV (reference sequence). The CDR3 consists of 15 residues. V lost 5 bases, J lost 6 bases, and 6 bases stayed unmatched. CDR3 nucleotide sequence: TGTGCCAGCAGTACTGAGACAGGGGTTAATTCACCCCTCCACTTT. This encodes CASSTETGVNSPLHF.